The sequence of this TCR beta chain was determined in a study of response to subunit inactivated influenza vaccine. Study-wide findings and caveats: Researchers suggested that each seasonal influenza vaccination recruits few new T cells.

TCRdb called the RT-PCR reads again in MiXCR, with one record for every CDR3 protein. The table has around 710,000 distinct CDR3 sequences, approximately 13% seen once. In the case of this clonotype: The antigen remains unidentified. The junction and the germline gene differ at one end; a read error may be behind it.

The starting material was PBMCs from blood, obtained 14 to 15 days before vaccination. The receptor was derived from a man aged 50 to 60 who received an inactivated influenza vaccine.

The CDR3 bases are TGCGGTGCCCTGGACAGGGAGAACACTGAAGCTTTCTTT. Amino acids: CGALDRENTEAFF. V usage is TRBV20-1 and J usage is TRBJ1-1, with TRBD1 matching over 8 bases. From germline, CDR1 is DFQATT and CDR2 SNEGSKA (reference sequence). CDR3 length: 13 amino acids.